The 29 T cell receptor beta chains presented below share a single source sample, sequenced in a study of cytomegalovirus exposure and HLA in healthy donors. The PCR used 60 Vbeta and 13 Jbeta primers. Sequencing used immunoSEQ multiplex PCR; TCRdb keeps in-frame clones, though not all of them. The sample carries under 150,000 clones, around 72% recorded once. The specimen was PBMCs. These receptors originate from a woman aged 40-49 years in good health and CMV-seronegative.

The rearrangement links TRBV7-2 to TRBJ2-1, with D maybe TRBD2 (7 bases). Trimming cost V 4 bases and J 2 bases, with 21 bases left between them. The germline CDR1 and CDR2 sequences are SGHTA and FQGNSA. The CDR3 has 18 amino acids. CDR3 nucleotides: TGTGCCAGCAGCTCCAAATGGGGGGGCGGGATCACCTACAATGAGCAGTTCTTC. It yields the protein CASSSKWGGGITYNEQFF.

Comments on this clone: The sample contains more than one DNA sequence encoding this CDR3. The rearrangement uses TRBV9 and TRBJ2-1; possibly TRBD1 for D (6 bases). The CDR3 contains 13 residues. Looked up from germline, CDR1 is SGDLS and CDR2 is YYNGEE. Trimming removed 0 bases from V and 8 bases from J, with 9 bases in between. The CDR3 DNA follows: TGTGCCAGCAGCGTAGCTGGGGGCCATGAGCAGTTCTTC. Translating it yields CASSVAGGHEQFF. Combining the CDR3 with reference TRBV9 and TRBJ2-1 gives the whole variable domain DSGVTQTPKHLITATGQRVTLRCSPRSGDLSVYWYQQSLDQGLQFLIQYYNGEERAKGNILERFSAQQFPDLHSELNLSSLELGDSALYFCASSVAGGHEQFFGPGTRLTVL.

The chain is built from TRBV5-6 and TRBJ2-7; TRBD1 aligns across 8 bases. Germline V gene data show CDR1 as SGHDT and CDR2 as YYEEEE. Germline trimming cut 4 bases from V and 2 bases from J; bases unmatched to any gene: 5. This CDR3 spans 14 amino acids. This CDR3 reads CASSTGGSTYEQYF. CDR3 bases: TGTGCCAGCAGCACAGGGGGGTCGACCTACGAGCAGTACTTC.

The V call is TRBV18, the J call TRBJ1-4; D gene uncertain. Germline V CDR1 and CDR2: KGHSH, LQKENI. The CDR3 totals 13 residues. V was shortened by 2 bases and J by 6 bases, with 7 bases between the two germline ends. The CDR3 sequence is CASSPSNYEKLFF. The CDR3 DNA reads as TGTGCCAGCTCACCATCCAACTATGAAAAACTGTTTTTT.

The chain employs TRBV30 and TRBJ2-2, with 11 bases lining up with TRBD2. Trimming at V came to 5 bases and at J to 4 bases, leaving 3 bases not matched to a gene. Germline CDR1 is GTSNPN and CDR2 is SVGIG (reference sequence). The CDR3 is 14 residues long. The CDR3 DNA is TGTGCCTGGGACGGGACTAGCGGCACCGGGGAGCTGTTTTTT. It is translated as CAWDGTSGTGELFF.

The V and J genes are TRBV28 and TRBJ1-2; maybe TRBD1 (6 bases). The CDR3 runs 14 residues. V lost 8 bases and J 6 bases, leaving 19 bases between the germline ends. Germline CDR1 and CDR2: MDHEN and SYDVKM. The CDR3 coding sequence is TGTGCCAGCCTCATCCAGGGGAGGGCGCATGGCTACACCTTC. Protein sequence: CASLIQGRAHGYTF.

This clone was detected a few times. The chain employs TRBV9 and TRBJ2-3; 8 nucleotides align to TRBD1. This CDR3 contains 15 residues. The germline gives CDR1 SGDLS, CDR2 YYNGEE. J gave up 2 bases and V 3 bases, and 5 bases lay outside the gene matches. CDR3 residues: CASSETGAPTDTQYF. The CDR3 DNA follows: TGTGCCAGCAGCGAGACAGGGGCGCCCACAGATACGCAGTATTTT.

Details on this clone: A read error may account for a junction end that differs from germline. CDR3 DNA: TGTTCCAGCAGTCGAGCCCCGGGACAGCAGGATGGCTACACCTTC. Translation: CSSSRAPGQQDGYTF. The V and J genes are TRBV7-9 and TRBJ1-2, with 7 positions matching TRBD1. Germline V CDR1 and CDR2: SEHNR, FQNEAQ (reference sequence). The length of the CDR3 is 15 residues.

V gene TRBV5-6 combines with J gene TRBJ2-3; 11 bases are shared with TRBD2. CDR1 and CDR2 from the germline V gene are SGHDT and YYEEEE. This CDR3 is built from 15 residues. V trimming: 2 bases; J trimming: 4 bases; junction bases outside the gene matches: 3. CDR3: CASSFFSGRADTQYF. The CDR3 DNA sequence: TGTGCCAGCAGCTTCTTTAGCGGGAGGGCAGATACGCAGTATTTT.

Points on this clone: Germline and junction disagree at one end, which may indicate a read error. The genes are TRBV11-3 and TRBJ2-3, with 8 bases identical to TRBD2. CDR1 is SGHNT, CDR2 YENEEA, per germline. CDR3 size: 15 residues. CDR3 sequence: CASSLGLATTDAQYF. Here the CDR3 DNA reads TGTGCCAGCAGCCTTGGACTAGCCACCACAGATGCGCAGTATTTT.

The gene calls are TRBV4-2 and TRBJ1-2, with 9 bases fitting TRBD1. The CDR3 has 16 amino acids. Germline CDR1 LGHNA, CDR2 YNFKEQ. V shed 6 bases and J 2 bases; nucleotides not matched to a gene: 10. CDR3 DNA sequence: TGTGCCAGCAGACTAGTCTGGGACAGGGAGAACTATGGCTACACCTTC. It specifies CASRLVWDRENYGYTF.

This clone was seen more than once but under ten times. This chain connects TRBV18 to TRBJ2-7, with a tentative D call TRBD1 (6 bases). The CDR3 loop spans 17 amino acids. V gave up 5 bases and J gave up 2 bases, with 22 bases separating them. Germline lookup yields CDR1 KGHSH and CDR2 LQKENI. DNA of the CDR3: TGTGCCAGCTCAACAGGAGCCGAACCAGGGGTTCCCTACGAGCAGTACTTC. Its translation: CASSTGAEPGVPYEQYF.

The chain combines TRBV18 with TRBJ1-2; the D gene is possibly TRBD1 (6 bases). CDR3 size: 15 residues. CDR1 KGHSH and CDR2 LQKENI come from the germline V gene. Trimming stripped 2 bases from V and 6 bases from J, with 16 bases between. The CDR3 loop is CASSPGQGRNDGYTF. The CDR3 coding sequence is TGTGCCAGCTCACCAGGGCAGGGGCGCAACGATGGCTACACCTTC.

This clone was seen more than once but under ten times. The rearrangement joins TRBV7-9 to TRBJ2-2, with 9 nucleotides matching TRBD1. The CDR3 length is 16 residues. Germline CDR1 reads SEHNR; CDR2 reads FQNEAQ (reference sequence). V lost 5 bases and J lost 6; bases outside the gene matches: 10. CDR3 in DNA: TGTGCCAGCAGCCGCCCTAGGACAGGGGCTTCCGGGGAGCTGTTTTTT. The encoded protein is CASSRPRTGASGELFF.

This rearrangement joins TRBV29-1 to TRBJ2-1, with a weak D call TRBD2 (6 bases). Germline V gene data show CDR1 as SQVTM and CDR2 as ANQGSEA. Trimming cost V 3 bases and J 4 bases, with 13 bases left between them. The CDR3 length is 14 residues. The CDR3, as DNA: TGCAGCGTTGAGTGGAGGGATACTTACAATGAGCAGTTCTTC. It translates to CSVEWRDTYNEQFF.

The rearrangement uses TRBV13 and TRBJ2-1; 7 bases are a match to TRBD2. The CDR3 is 15 amino acids. Germline CDR1 PRHDT, CDR2 FYEKMQ (reference sequence). The V segment lost 4 bases and the J segment 4 bases; nucleotides outside the gene matches: 7. CDR3 region: CASSWRLASYNEQFF. The CDR3 DNA reads as TGTGCCAGCAGCTGGAGACTAGCTTCGTACAATGAGCAGTTCTTC.

The J gene is TRBJ1-1, the V gene TRBV30; D uncertain. This CDR3 is built from 14 residues. The germline CDR1 and CDR2 sequences are GTSNPN and SVGIG (reference sequence). V lost 5 bases and J 1 base, leaving 14 bases between the germline ends. In DNA form, the CDR3 reads TGTGCCTGGGGGCGGGAGACCCCGAACACTGAAGCTTTCTTT. This gives the protein CAWGRETPNTEAFF.

This clone is medium-sized (0.01 to 0.1%) by share. The V call is TRBV4-1, the J call TRBJ1-6; maybe TRBD1 (5 bases). V lost 0 bases, J lost 6 bases, and 18 bases lay in between. This CDR3 contains 18 residues. CDR1 is MGHRA, CDR2 YSYEKL, per germline. DNA for the CDR3: TGCGCCAGCAGCCAAGATCTCAGTGGGGCTCCCGTTAATTCACCCCTCCACTTT. Protein product: CASSQDLSGAPVNSPLHF.

The chain is built from TRBV7-3 and TRBJ1-4; TRBD1 aligns across 8 bases. Germline assignment: CDR1 SGHTA and CDR2 FQGTGA. V lost 5 bases, J lost 6 bases, and 8 bases stayed unmatched. The CDR3 totals 15 residues. The CDR3 sequence is CASSTHRGGDEKLFF. The CDR3 nucleotides read TGTGCCAGCAGCACCCACAGGGGGGGGGATGAAAAACTGTTTTTT.

CDR3 in DNA: TGTGCCAGTAGTTTATCGACTAGTGCCTATCTGAATGAGCAGTTCTTC. Amino acids: CASSLSTSAYLNEQFF. The chain joins TRBV19 to TRBJ2-1; D is possibly TRBD2 (6 bases). There are 16 residues in the CDR3. The V gene's germline CDR1 is LNHDA and CDR2 SQIVND (reference sequence). Trimming pared 5 bases from V and 7 bases from J, leaving 21 bases between.

V usage is TRBV7-2 and J usage is TRBJ1-1, with a possible D match to TRBD1 (5 bases). V lost 1 base and J 1 base, leaving 10 bases between the germline ends. CDR1 is SGHTA, CDR2 FQGNSA, per germline. The CDR3 runs 15 residues. The CDR3 coding sequence is TGTGCCAGCAGCTTAGTCGGGGGTTGGAACACTGAAGCTTTCTTT. Protein product: CASSLVGGWNTEAFF.

The V and J genes are TRBV6-1 and TRBJ1-5; TRBD1 aligns across 7 bases. This CDR3 comprises 14 residues. CDR1 and CDR2 (germline): MNHNS, SASEGT. Trimming cost V 4 bases and J 9 bases; bases outside gene matches: 9. CDR3 amino acids: CASSGGQVNTPQHF. For the CDR3, the DNA is TGTGCCAGCAGTGGTGGACAGGTCAATACGCCCCAGCATTTT.

This clone was detected only once. This sequence joins TRBV7-3 and TRBJ2-2; D gene ambiguous. Germline CDR1 is SGHTA and CDR2 is FQGTGA. CDR3 length equals 13 residues. Trimming removed 0 bases from V and 9 bases from J, with 8 bases in between. The CDR3 nucleotides read TGTGCCAGCAGCTTAACTCGCGGCAGGGAGCTGTTTTTT. Its protein product is CASSLTRGRELFF.

This rearrangement joins TRBV10-3 to TRBJ1-6; D possibly corresponds to TRBD1 (6 bases). The CDR3 loop spans 17 amino acids. Germline V gives CDR1 ENHRY, CDR2 SYGVKD. Trimming left V 10 bases short and J 5 bases short, with 24 bases between. For the CDR3, the DNA is TGTGCCACCGCCCGGAGACAGGCCAAAAACGATAATTCACCCCTCCACTTT. Its protein is CATARRQAKNDNSPLHF.

The CDR3 bases are TGTGCCAGCAGCTTGGAGGGGGCCCACTACGAGCAGTACTTC. Protein: CASSLEGAHYEQYF. The rearrangement links TRBV5-6 to TRBJ2-7; 7 nucleotides line up with TRBD1. The CDR3 spans 14 residues. The germline CDR1 and CDR2 sequences are SGHDT and YYEEEE. After removal of 0 bases from V and 3 bases from J, the junction contained 3 bases not matched to a gene.

The J gene is TRBJ1-2, the V gene TRBV6-5, with D maybe TRBD1 (5 bases). Germline lookup yields CDR1 MNHEY and CDR2 SVGAGI. CDR3 length equals 15 residues. V gave up 0 bases and J gave up 5 bases, with 13 bases separating them. CDR3 nucleotide sequence: TGTGCCAGCAGTTACTCGCCGGACACCGTATATGGCTACACCTTC. This encodes CASSYSPDTVYGYTF.

The V and J genes are TRBV11-2 and TRBJ2-1, with 11 bases that match TRBD2. Germline V gene sequence: CDR1 SGHAT, CDR2 FQNNGV. This CDR3 has 16 amino acids. Unmatched junction bases numbered 7, after V lost 5 bases and J lost 4 bases. CDR3 protein: CASSLAGTSGYNEQFF. The CDR3 DNA reads TGTGCCAGCAGCCTCGCCGGGACTAGCGGTTACAATGAGCAGTTCTTC.

The chain links TRBV2 to TRBJ1-1; maybe TRBD1 (5 bases). CDR1 is SNHLY and CDR2 is FYNNEI in the germline V gene. The germline V and J ends were trimmed by 6 bases and 4 bases, with 15 bases remaining between them. The CDR3 loop spans 14 amino acids. CDR3 loop: CASSPRGGGTEAFF. The CDR3 DNA reads as TGTGCCAGCAGCCCCCGGGGGGGTGGCACTGAAGCTTTCTTT.

The rearrangement uses TRBV9 and TRBJ2-3; tentatively, D is TRBD1 (6 bases). The CDR3 is 14 residues long. In germline, CDR1 is SGDLS, CDR2 YYNGEE. V lost 7 bases, J lost 5 bases, and 17 bases lay in between. The CDR3 protein is CASGAGANLDTQYF. The CDR3 DNA is TGTGCCAGCGGAGCAGGGGCGAATTTAGATACGCAGTATTTT.